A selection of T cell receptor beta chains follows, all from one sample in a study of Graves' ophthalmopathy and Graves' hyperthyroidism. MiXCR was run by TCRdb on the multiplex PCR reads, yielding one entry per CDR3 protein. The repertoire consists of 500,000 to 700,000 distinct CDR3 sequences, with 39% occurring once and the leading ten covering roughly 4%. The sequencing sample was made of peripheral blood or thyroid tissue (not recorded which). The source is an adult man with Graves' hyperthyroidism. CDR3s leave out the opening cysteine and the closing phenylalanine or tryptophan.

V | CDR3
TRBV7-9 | ASSLYGGGNYGYT
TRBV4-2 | ASSQDRGGPRDYGYT
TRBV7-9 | ASSLPGQTAF
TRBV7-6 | ASRLSGSAYQETQY
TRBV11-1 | ASSFRLAGDRRDNEQF
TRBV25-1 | ASSDPSGGDTDTQY
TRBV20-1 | SAQKGRVDNEQF
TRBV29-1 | SPREGIYGYT
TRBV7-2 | ASNPSGTGLYEQY
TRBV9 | ASSVGWNTEAF
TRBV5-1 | ASSLAWHSFYEQY
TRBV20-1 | SARRTGADTQY
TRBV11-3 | ASRKRAAGAF
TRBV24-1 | ATSGRAQETQY
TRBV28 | ASSLPGLYEQY
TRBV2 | ASSQSGEYQPQH
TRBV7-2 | ASSFSSSGYGTEAF
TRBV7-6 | ASSRMPGQANTEAF
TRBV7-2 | ASSLDRGVSYNSPLH
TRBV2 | ASSQRVGDSYNEQF
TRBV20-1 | SARDRDTLSGNTIY
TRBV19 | ASTDSLQGLNYGYT
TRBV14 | ASSFYRDTGNTIY
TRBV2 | ASSDGQGGETQY
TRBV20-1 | SARWNTEAF
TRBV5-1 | ASSLGGVEGHYGYT
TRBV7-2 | ASSLASGEQY
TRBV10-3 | AISDLRDRGIQHYGYT
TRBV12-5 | ASGGTSGPYEQY
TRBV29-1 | SVELGGTYNEQY
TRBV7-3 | ASSSQGIPTGELF
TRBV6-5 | ASSPRTAREDGYT
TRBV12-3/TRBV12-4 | ASSDSGMEQETQY
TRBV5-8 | ASTSRYGDYGYT
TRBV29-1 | SVVLASGSYEQY
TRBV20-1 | SARDRDRGQTQH
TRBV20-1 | SAYTQETGKAF
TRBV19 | ASSALDRGPPGANVLT
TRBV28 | ASRPYNSPLH